A selection of T cell receptor beta chains follows, all from one sample in a study of human T cells and chemical hapten exposure. Via MiXCR, TCRdb re-called the RACE reads, giving one row per CDR3 protein. Of more than 250,000 distinct CDR3 sequences in the sample, 7.7% were seen once. The source material was whole blood, sampled in connection with sensitization to the hapten diphenylcyclopropenone (DPC). The receptors shown here come from a man aged 18 to 35 with alopecia areata. Some clones in this sample may be carry-over from other donors' samples. Each CDR3 is given with its conserved first and last residue. Each record gives: clone size, V gene, D gene, J gene, CDR3 DNA, CDR3 protein. D genes are given only for firm matches. Not all rows give a size; the values are once, few, many and, for expanded clones, a class.

.,TRBV6-5,TRBD1,TRBJ1-1,TGTGCCAGCAGCCCAGGGGGAACTGAAGCTTCCTTT,CASSPGGTEASF
few,TRBV2,.,TRBJ1-2,TGTGCCAGCAGATGGGGCCAGGACAGCTATGGCTACACCTTC,CASRWGQDSYGYTF
.,TRBV6-1,.,TRBJ2-5,TGTGCCAGCAGCTGGGACAACAAAGAGACCCAGTACTTC,CASSWDNKETQYF
many,TRBV20-1,.,TRBJ2-6,TGCAGTGCTAGACAGGGACGGCACTCTGGGGCCAACGTCCTGACTTTC,CSARQGRHSGANVLTF
.,TRBV28,.,TRBJ1-2,TGTGCCAGCACCTTGCAGGGAGGCTATGGCTACACCTTC,CASTLQGGYGYTF
.,TRBV6-2/TRBV6-3,TRBD1,TRBJ1-5,TGTGCCAGCAGTAGATCCGGGACAGGGACCAATCAGCCCCAGCATTTT,CASSRSGTGTNQPQHF
.,TRBV10-3,TRBD2,TRBJ2-3,TGTGCCATCGGGGGACTAGCTGATTCCACAGATACGCAGTATTTT,CAIGGLADSTDTQYF
many,TRBV5-1,.,TRBJ2-3,TGCGCCAGCAGCTTACGGGACGGAGATACGCAGTATTTT,CASSLRDGDTQYF
.,TRBV29-1,TRBD2,TRBJ2-1,TGCAGCGTTGAGTCCCTGGGGCTAGCGGGGGGGAGTGAGCAGTTCTTC,CSVESLGLAGGSEQFF
few,TRBV21-1,.,TRBJ1-3,TGTGCCAGCAGGGACTTGGAGGGCCCCTTCTCTGGAAACACCATATATTTT,CASRDLEGPFSGNTIYF
few,TRBV29-1,.,TRBJ1-2,TGCAGCGTAACGTTTAAGGGGCCGTACTATGGCTACACCTTC,CSVTFKGPYYGYTF
.,TRBV4-3,TRBD1,TRBJ1-4,TGCGCCAGCAGCCAAGATACAGGGGGCATTGAAAAACTGTTTTTT,CASSQDTGGIEKLFF
few,TRBV11-2,.,TRBJ2-2,TGTGCCAGCAGCTTAGGGGCGGAGAGCGGGGAGCTGTTTTTT,CASSLGAESGELFF
few,TRBV5-1,.,TRBJ1-5,TGCGCCAGCAGCTTGGACGGCACGGATATTCAGCCCCAGCATTTT,CASSLDGTDIQPQHF
many,TRBV6-5,.,TRBJ2-2,TGTGCCAGCAGTTTATTGGGACGGCGTGGCGGGGAGCTGTTTTTT,CASSLLGRRGGELFF
.,TRBV12-3/TRBV12-4,.,TRBJ1-1,TGTGCCAGCAGTCTCACAGGGTTGGCTTTCTTT,CASSLTGLAFF
.,TRBV9,.,TRBJ2-5,TGTGCCAGCAGCGTGGCGGGGTGGTACCAAGAGACCCAGTACTTC,CASSVAGWYQETQYF
many,TRBV7-6,TRBD1,TRBJ2-1,TGTGCCAGCAGCTTAGCCCCCCAGGGGGCCAGGGATGAGCAGTTCTTC,CASSLAPQGARDEQFF
many,TRBV12-3/TRBV12-4,.,TRBJ1-1,TGTGCCAGCATCCCGGCCCCCAGGGCGAACACTGAAGCTTTCTTT,CASIPAPRANTEAFF
.,TRBV7-2,.,TRBJ2-1,TGTGCCAGCAGCTTAGACGGGCCTAGTCCGGGTGAGCAGTTCTTC,CASSLDGPSPGEQFF
few,TRBV4-1,.,TRBJ1-5,TGCGCCAGCAGCCAAGTGACAGTTAGCAATCAGCCCCAGCATTTT,CASSQVTVSNQPQHF
many,TRBV6-5,TRBD1,TRBJ1-2,TGTGCCAGCAGTTACCGGACAGGGGCTAACTATGGCTACACCTTC,CASSYRTGANYGYTF
many,TRBV4-2,.,TRBJ1-1,TGTGCCAGCAGCCAAGCGGATGAGGGCCACACCGAAGCTTTCTTT,CASSQADEGHTEAFF
.,TRBV20-1,TRBD1,TRBJ2-1,TGCAGTGCCGATGAGGGGGCCCATGAGCAGTTCTTC,CSADEGAHEQFF
.,TRBV10-3,.,TRBJ1-2,TGTGCCATAAGGACAGAATCGGGCGCGGGCTACACCTTC,CAIRTESGAGYTF
.,TRBV7-8,TRBD1,TRBJ1-3,TGTGCCAGCAGCCTTAGTTACAGGGGGCGCGAAGGAACTGGAAACACCATATATTTT,CASSLSYRGREGTGNTIYF
few,TRBV6-5,.,TRBJ2-2,TGTGCCAGCAGTTATAACAAGAACACCGGGGAGCTGTTTTTT,CASSYNKNTGELFF
.,TRBV18,TRBD1,TRBJ1-5,TGTGCCAGCTCACCTTTGGACAGGGGCGGCAATCAGCCCCAGCATTTT,CASSPLDRGGNQPQHF
.,TRBV12-3/TRBV12-4,.,TRBJ1-1,TGTGCCAGCACTTTCTTGGACGGAGTGGTAAGCACTGAAGCTTTCTTT,CASTFLDGVVSTEAFF
once,TRBV18,.,TRBJ2-7,TGTGCCAACTCACCACGAAGGTACGAGCAGTACTTC,CANSPRRYEQYF
many,TRBV10-2,TRBD1,TRBJ1-5,TGCGCCAGCGCACAGGGGACGAGCAATCAGCCCCAGCATTTT,CASAQGTSNQPQHF
few,TRBV14,.,TRBJ2-1,TGTGCCAGCAGCCACGCAGACGGACGGATACAGTTCTTC,CASSHADGRIQFF
.,TRBV7-9,.,TRBJ1-4,TGTGCCAGCAGCTTAACAAGGGCCTTCGATGAAAAACTGTTTTTT,CASSLTRAFDEKLFF
.,TRBV7-8,TRBD1,TRBJ1-2,TGTGCCAGCAGCTTACAGGGGGACACTATCTATGGCTACACCTTC,CASSLQGDTIYGYTF